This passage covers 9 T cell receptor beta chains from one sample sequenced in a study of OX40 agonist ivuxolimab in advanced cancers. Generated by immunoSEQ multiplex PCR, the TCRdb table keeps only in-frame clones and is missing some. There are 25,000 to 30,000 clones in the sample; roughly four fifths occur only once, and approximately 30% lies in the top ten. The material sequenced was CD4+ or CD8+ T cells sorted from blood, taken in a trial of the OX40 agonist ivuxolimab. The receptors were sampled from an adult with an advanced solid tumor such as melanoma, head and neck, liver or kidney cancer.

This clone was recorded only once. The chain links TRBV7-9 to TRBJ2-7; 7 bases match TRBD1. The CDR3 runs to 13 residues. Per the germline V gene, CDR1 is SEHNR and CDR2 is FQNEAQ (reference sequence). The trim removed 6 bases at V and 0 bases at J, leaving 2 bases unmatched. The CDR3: CASSDRASYEQYF. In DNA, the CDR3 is TGTGCCAGCAGTGACAGGGCCTCCTACGAGCAGTACTTC.

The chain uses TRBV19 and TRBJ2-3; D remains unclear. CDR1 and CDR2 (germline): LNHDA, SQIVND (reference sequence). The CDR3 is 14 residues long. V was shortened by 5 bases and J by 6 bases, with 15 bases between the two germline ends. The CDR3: CASSPLLEADTQYF. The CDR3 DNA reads TGTGCCAGTAGTCCCCTCCTCGAAGCCGATACGCAGTATTTT.

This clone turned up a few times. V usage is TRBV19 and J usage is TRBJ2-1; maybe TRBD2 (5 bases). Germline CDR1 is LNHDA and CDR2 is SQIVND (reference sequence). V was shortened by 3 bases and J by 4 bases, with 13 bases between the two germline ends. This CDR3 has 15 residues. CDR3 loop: CASSISGMPYNEQFF. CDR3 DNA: TGTGCCAGTAGTATTTCCGGGATGCCATACAATGAGCAGTTCTTC.

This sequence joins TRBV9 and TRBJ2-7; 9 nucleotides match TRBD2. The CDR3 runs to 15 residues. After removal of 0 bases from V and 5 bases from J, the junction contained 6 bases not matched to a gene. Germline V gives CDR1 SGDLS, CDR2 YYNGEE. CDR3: CASSVGSGRSHEQYF. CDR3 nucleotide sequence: TGTGCCAGCAGCGTAGGCAGCGGGAGGTCCCACGAGCAGTACTTC.

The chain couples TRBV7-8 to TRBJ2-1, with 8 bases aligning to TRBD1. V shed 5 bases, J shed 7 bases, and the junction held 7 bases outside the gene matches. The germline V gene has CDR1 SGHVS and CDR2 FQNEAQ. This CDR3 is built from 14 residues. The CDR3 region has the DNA TGTGCCAGCAGCCCTCCCCGGGACAGGAATGAGCAGTTCTTC. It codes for CASSPPRDRNEQFF.

CDR3 sequence: CASSLGLTVGEQYF. CDR3 sequence (DNA): TGTGCCAGCAGCTTGGGGCTCACCGTGGGAGAGCAGTACTTC. The rearrangement joins TRBV5-6 to TRBJ2-7; D is unclear. Germline assignment: CDR1 SGHDT and CDR2 YYEEEE. CDR3 size: 14 residues. V gave up 0 bases and J gave up 7 bases, with 14 bases separating them.

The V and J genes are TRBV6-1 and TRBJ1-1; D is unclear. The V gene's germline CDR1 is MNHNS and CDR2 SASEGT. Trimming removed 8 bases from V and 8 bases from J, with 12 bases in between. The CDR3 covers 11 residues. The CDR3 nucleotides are TGTGCCAGCGAGCTTTTTAGGGAAGCTTTCTTT. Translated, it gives CASELFREAFF.

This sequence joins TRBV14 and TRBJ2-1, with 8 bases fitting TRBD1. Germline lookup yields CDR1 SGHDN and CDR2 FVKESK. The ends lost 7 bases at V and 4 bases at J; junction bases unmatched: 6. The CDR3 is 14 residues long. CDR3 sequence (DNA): TGTGCCAGCACCCCGTGGACAGGGTACAATGAGCAGTTCTTC. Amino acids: CASTPWTGYNEQFF.

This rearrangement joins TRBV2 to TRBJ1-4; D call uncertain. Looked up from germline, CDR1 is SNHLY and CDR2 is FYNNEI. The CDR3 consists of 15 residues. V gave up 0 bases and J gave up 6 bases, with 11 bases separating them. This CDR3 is CASSEATEYDEKLFF. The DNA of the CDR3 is TGTGCCAGCAGTGAAGCAACGGAGTACGATGAAAAACTGTTTTTT. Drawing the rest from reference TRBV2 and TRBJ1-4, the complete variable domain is EPEVTQTPSHQVTQMGQEVILRCVPISNHLYFYWYRQILGQKVEFLVSFYNNEISEKSEIFDDQFSVERPDGSNFTLKIRSTKLEDSAMYFCASSEATEYDEKLFFGSGTQLSVL.